These T cell receptor beta chains were read from a single sample in a study of shared clonotypes between healthy human individuals. The table came from immunoSEQ multiplex PCR; TCRdb's copy has only in-frame clones and leaves some out. Among more than 90,000 clones, 67% were seen once, and the ten largest hold 45% to 50%. Sequencing input: memory CD8+ T cells sorted from blood. The source of these receptors is a man in his thirties or forties in good health. CDR3s include the opening cysteine and the closing phenylalanine or tryptophan. The D gene is left open where the match is weak. Clone size is shown for a subset of rows, as once, few, many or a class of expanded clone.

j_gene: TRBJ2-1
abundance: -
d_gene: TRBD1
v_gene: TRBV13
CDR3aa: CASSPGQGANNEQFF

j_gene: TRBJ2-7
abundance: -
d_gene: -
v_gene: TRBV7-8
CDR3aa: CASSLEVTGRYEQYF

j_gene: TRBJ2-7
abundance: many
d_gene: -
v_gene: TRBV28
CDR3aa: CASGGIAYEQYF

j_gene: TRBJ2-3
abundance: -
d_gene: -
v_gene: TRBV10-2
CDR3aa: CASTLDGSKDTQYF

j_gene: TRBJ2-1
abundance: once
d_gene: TRBD2
v_gene: TRBV11-3
CDR3aa: CASSLRSSGSWDEQFF

j_gene: TRBJ2-5
abundance: few
d_gene: -
v_gene: TRBV19
CDR3aa: CASSIGGWVGETQYF

j_gene: TRBJ2-1
abundance: -
d_gene: -
v_gene: TRBV20-1
CDR3aa: CSAKTGSEQFF

j_gene: TRBJ2-2
abundance: -
d_gene: TRBD2
v_gene: TRBV19
CDR3aa: CASSAGLAGAGELFF

j_gene: TRBJ2-7
abundance: -
d_gene: TRBD2
v_gene: TRBV2
CDR3aa: CASRGASGRGEQYF

j_gene: TRBJ2-5
abundance: many
d_gene: -
v_gene: TRBV27
CDR3aa: CASSPEITHLKETQYF

j_gene: TRBJ1-1
abundance: -
d_gene: -
v_gene: TRBV27
CDR3aa: CASSSVNTEAFF

j_gene: TRBJ2-3
abundance: -
d_gene: -
v_gene: TRBV27
CDR3aa: CASNPALGTDTQYF

j_gene: TRBJ1-5
abundance: once
d_gene: -
v_gene: TRBV10-2
CDR3aa: CASSEAPGNSNQPQHF

j_gene: TRBJ1-2
abundance: -
d_gene: -
v_gene: TRBV2
CDR3aa: CASSELGERNYGYTF

j_gene: TRBJ1-3
abundance: -
d_gene: -
v_gene: TRBV5-1
CDR3aa: CASSATVGNTIYF

j_gene: TRBJ2-7
abundance: -
d_gene: -
v_gene: TRBV2
CDR3aa: CASSVTYEQYF

j_gene: TRBJ1-4
abundance: -
d_gene: TRBD1
v_gene: TRBV2
CDR3aa: CASSDPGQRNEKLFF

j_gene: TRBJ2-5
abundance: many
d_gene: -
v_gene: TRBV28
CDR3aa: CASSLWGNQETQYF

j_gene: TRBJ2-7
abundance: few
d_gene: -
v_gene: TRBV7-2
CDR3aa: CASSLRRGSSYEQYF

j_gene: TRBJ2-7
abundance: once
d_gene: -
v_gene: TRBV10-3
CDR3aa: CAISDQGPAAYEQYF

j_gene: TRBJ2-1
abundance: many
d_gene: TRBD1
v_gene: TRBV2
CDR3aa: CASSGTGGNEQFF

j_gene: TRBJ2-7
abundance: -
d_gene: -
v_gene: TRBV5-4
CDR3aa: CASSPDRTYEQYF

j_gene: TRBJ1-1
abundance: -
d_gene: -
v_gene: TRBV11-2
CDR3aa: CASSLGVITEAFF

j_gene: TRBJ1-1
abundance: -
d_gene: -
v_gene: TRBV27
CDR3aa: CASSFRGRNTEAFF

j_gene: TRBJ1-2
abundance: few
d_gene: TRBD1
v_gene: TRBV5-6
CDR3aa: CASSLGPGTGVHGYTF

j_gene: TRBJ2-7
abundance: -
d_gene: -
v_gene: TRBV28
CDR3aa: CASSWAREYF

j_gene: TRBJ1-4
abundance: -
d_gene: TRBD1
v_gene: TRBV2
CDR3aa: CASSGRDRNEKLFF

j_gene: TRBJ1-1
abundance: few
d_gene: -
v_gene: TRBV7-9
CDR3aa: CACRLLNTEAFF

j_gene: TRBJ2-7
abundance: -
d_gene: TRBD2
v_gene: TRBV27
CDR3aa: CASGFAASGSYEQYF

j_gene: TRBJ2-5
abundance: -
d_gene: -
v_gene: TRBV25-1
CDR3aa: CASSDSLAFRETQYF

j_gene: TRBJ2-7
abundance: -
d_gene: -
v_gene: TRBV7-8
CDR3aa: CASSGYEQYF

j_gene: TRBJ2-3
abundance: -
d_gene: TRBD2
v_gene: TRBV7-2
CDR3aa: CASSSPLLAGPSTDTQYF

j_gene: TRBJ2-7
abundance: -
d_gene: -
v_gene: TRBV7-5
CDR3aa: CVRSLAPWPRSYEQYF

j_gene: TRBJ2-6
abundance: -
d_gene: TRBD1
v_gene: TRBV28
CDR3aa: CASSSPTGNSGANVLTF

j_gene: TRBJ2-2
abundance: -
d_gene: TRBD2
v_gene: TRBV6-4
CDR3aa: CASSDKTSGDTGELFF

j_gene: TRBJ2-2
abundance: few
d_gene: TRBD2
v_gene: TRBV7-2
CDR3aa: CASGSRLAGVGELFF

j_gene: TRBJ2-1
abundance: -
d_gene: TRBD2
v_gene: TRBV6-5
CDR3aa: CASSLLAGVGNEQFF

j_gene: TRBJ1-1
abundance: -
d_gene: -
v_gene: TRBV7-3
CDR3aa: CASSLGGGVVEAFF

j_gene: TRBJ1-1
abundance: many
d_gene: -
v_gene: TRBV7-9
CDR3aa: CASSRLLGTDTEAFF

j_gene: TRBJ2-7
abundance: -
d_gene: -
v_gene: TRBV27
CDR3aa: CASSAFGAYEQYF

j_gene: TRBJ2-7
abundance: -
d_gene: -
v_gene: TRBV27
CDR3aa: CASSLLGYEQYF

j_gene: TRBJ2-1
abundance: -
d_gene: TRBD2
v_gene: TRBV28
CDR3aa: CASSSPSGRGRNEQFF

j_gene: TRBJ2-3
abundance: many
d_gene: TRBD1
v_gene: TRBV7-2
CDR3aa: CASSPRGGPDTQYF

j_gene: TRBJ2-7
abundance: -
d_gene: -
v_gene: TRBV6-1
CDR3aa: CASILEGAYEQYF

j_gene: TRBJ1-5
abundance: -
d_gene: -
v_gene: TRBV2
CDR3aa: CASSVDNSNQPQHF

j_gene: TRBJ2-4
abundance: -
d_gene: -
v_gene: TRBV29-1
CDR3aa: CSVEDREESIQYF

j_gene: TRBJ2-1
abundance: many
d_gene: TRBD2
v_gene: TRBV4-2
CDR3aa: CASSQDTGGSPNEQFF

j_gene: TRBJ1-2
abundance: -
d_gene: -
v_gene: TRBV21-1
CDR3aa: CASSKGGLRDRVWGYTF

j_gene: TRBJ2-1
abundance: -
d_gene: TRBD1
v_gene: TRBV4-2
CDR3aa: CASSQRTRGTYNEQFF

j_gene: TRBJ2-7
abundance: -
d_gene: -
v_gene: TRBV5-6
CDR3aa: CASSLYNYYEQYF

j_gene: TRBJ1-2
abundance: few
d_gene: TRBD1
v_gene: TRBV6-4
CDR3aa: CASSDGGTAYGYTF

j_gene: TRBJ2-1
abundance: few
d_gene: TRBD2
v_gene: TRBV5-1
CDR3aa: CASSFSGTSLNEQFF

j_gene: TRBJ1-5
abundance: once
d_gene: -
v_gene: TRBV27
CDR3aa: CASSLMGANQPQHF

j_gene: TRBJ2-7
abundance: -
d_gene: TRBD2
v_gene: TRBV5-1
CDR3aa: CASSLALASGSSYEQYF

j_gene: TRBJ2-5
abundance: few
d_gene: -
v_gene: TRBV20-1
CDR3aa: CSARHQKTQYF

j_gene: TRBJ1-1
abundance: few
d_gene: -
v_gene: TRBV19
CDR3aa: CASSNPPVPEKAFF

j_gene: TRBJ1-2
abundance: -
d_gene: TRBD1
v_gene: TRBV5-1
CDR3aa: CASSYTGTEYGYTF

j_gene: TRBJ2-3
abundance: many
d_gene: -
v_gene: TRBV18
CDR3aa: CASSGTSTDTQYF

j_gene: TRBJ2-1
abundance: few
d_gene: -
v_gene: TRBV7-9
CDR3aa: CASSQPLGAGTNEQFF

j_gene: TRBJ1-5
abundance: -
d_gene: -
v_gene: TRBV6-1
CDR3aa: CASSVRDDNQPQHF